The 27 T cell receptor beta chains below come from one sample, sequenced in a study of OX40 agonist ivuxolimab in advanced cancers. This table comes from immunoSEQ multiplex PCR, and its TCRdb copy is limited to in-frame clones, with some not included. This sample has 60,000 to 80,000 clones, with 92% found just once. The specimen was CD4+ or CD8+ T cells sorted from blood, collected in a trial of the OX40 agonist ivuxolimab. All receptors come from an adult with an advanced solid tumor such as melanoma, head and neck, liver or kidney cancer.

This chain links TRBV11-1 with TRBJ2-2; D is undetermined. The CDR3 has 17 amino acids. The V and J ends lost 3 bases and 0 bases respectively, with 14 bases between them. Per the germline V gene, CDR1 is SGHAT and CDR2 is FQDESV (reference sequence). The CDR3, as DNA: TGTGCCAGCAGCTTTGGGCAGGCGCCCGCGAACACCGGGGAGCTGTTTTTT. Its protein is CASSFGQAPANTGELFF.

The CDR3 region has the DNA TGCGCCAGCAGCAAGACAGATTTGAGCTCCTACGAGCAGTACTTC. This gives the protein CASSKTDLSSYEQYF. J is TRBJ2-7 and V is TRBV5-1, with D maybe TRBD1 (5 bases). CDR1 is SGHRS, CDR2 YFSETQ, per germline. V lost 4 bases, J lost 0 bases, and 14 bases lay in between. The CDR3 has 15 amino acids.

This chain joins TRBV15 and TRBJ1-1; the D is unclear. Germline assignment: CDR1 LNHNV and CDR2 YYDKDF (reference sequence). The CDR3 has 17 amino acids. V lost 0 bases and J 3 bases, leaving 17 bases between the germline ends. CDR3: CATSRDNPGQWDTEAFF. The CDR3 DNA reads TGTGCCACCAGCAGAGATAATCCGGGTCAGTGGGACACTGAAGCTTTCTTT. Together with reference TRBV15 and TRBJ1-1, the CDR3 gives the full variable domain: DAMVIQNPRYQVTQFGKPVTLSCSQTLNHNVMYWYQQKSSQAPKLLFHYYDKDFNNEADTPDNFQSRRPNTSFCFLDIRSPGLGDTAMYLCATSRDNPGQWDTEAFFGQGTRLTVV.

The chain has TRBV7-2 and TRBJ2-3; 7 positions match TRBD1. Germline V gene lookup returns CDR1 SGHTA and CDR2 FQGNSA. The CDR3 sequence is 18 residues long. The trim removed 8 bases at V and 0 bases at J, leaving 17 bases unmatched. This CDR3 is CASRQRQGLYPSTDTQYF. The CDR3 bases are TGTGCCAGCCGCCAGAGACAGGGCCTCTACCCGAGCACAGATACGCAGTATTTT.

The chain has TRBV11-2 and TRBJ2-7; D perhaps matches TRBD1 (6 bases). The germline V and J ends were trimmed by 0 bases and 7 bases, with 13 bases remaining between them. Germline V gives CDR1 SGHAT, CDR2 FQNNGV. The CDR3 has 14 residues. DNA of the CDR3: TGTGCCAGCAGCTTAGATACTACAGGGCCGGAGCAGTACTTC. Its protein product is CASSLDTTGPEQYF.

The gene calls are TRBV7-9 and TRBJ2-7; 13 bases align to TRBD2. CDR1 is SEHNR, CDR2 FQNEAQ, per germline (reference sequence). The CDR3 consists of 16 residues. The J segment lost 2 bases and the V segment lost 1 base, leaving 2 bases of the junction unmatched. The CDR3 DNA sequence: TGTGCCAGCAGCTTAGGACTAGCGGGAGGCACCTACGAGCAGTACTTC. Its translation: CASSLGLAGGTYEQYF.

The genes are TRBV12-5 and TRBJ2-1, with 11 positions matching TRBD2. Germline V gives CDR1 LGHNT, CDR2 FRNRAP. V gave up 6 bases and J gave up 3 bases; unmatched junction bases: 10. There are 17 residues in the CDR3. DNA for the CDR3: TGTGCTAGTGGGGTAAATTTAGCGGGAGGGTACTACAATGAGCAGTTCTTC. Translated: CASGVNLAGGYYNEQFF.

The chain couples TRBV7-2 to TRBJ1-1, with D possibly being TRBD1 (6 bases). V lost 5 bases and J lost 5, with 21 bases in between. This CDR3 spans 16 amino acids. Germline V gene lookup returns CDR1 SGHTA and CDR2 FQGNSA. CDR3 nucleotide sequence: TGTGCCAGCAGCCTACAAGGGACCTCCAGGGGTACTGAAGCTTTCTTT. Its protein is CASSLQGTSRGTEAFF.

This rearrangement joins TRBV5-4 to TRBJ2-3, with a tentative D call TRBD2 (5 bases). There are 18 residues in the CDR3. Germline assignment: CDR1 SGHNT and CDR2 YYREEE (reference sequence). Between the trimmed V and J ends, which lost 0 bases and 1 base, there was a span of 18 bases. The CDR3 is CASSLVELGPGGTDTQYF. The CDR3 bases are TGTGCCAGCAGCTTGGTGGAGCTTGGGCCCGGGGGCACAGATACGCAGTATTTT. Drawing the rest from reference TRBV5-4 and TRBJ2-3, the complete variable domain is ETGVTQSPTHLIKTRGQQVTLRCSSQSGHNTVSWYQQALGQGPQFIFQYYREEENGRGNFPPRFSGLQFPNYSSELNVNALELDDSALYLCASSLVELGPGGTDTQYFGPGTRLTVL.

The CDR3 sequence is CASRRLAGGYEQYF. The DNA for the CDR3 is TGTGCCAGCAGAAGACTAGCGGGAGGGTACGAGCAGTACTTC. The chain recombines TRBV6-5 with TRBJ2-7, with 14 bases that match TRBD2. Germline values: CDR1 MNHEY, CDR2 SVGAGI. J was trimmed by 4 bases and V by 6 bases; bases with no gene match: 2. The CDR3 runs 14 residues.

This clone was picked up one time. J is TRBJ2-7 and V is TRBV7-6, with TRBD2 as a possible D gene (5 bases). Deletions cut 4 bases from V and 4 bases from J, with 17 bases between. This CDR3 has 15 residues. In germline, CDR1 is SGHVS, CDR2 FNYEAQ. This CDR3 reads CASSSQEGADYEQYF. DNA of the CDR3: TGTGCCAGCAGCTCCCAAGAGGGTGCGGATTACGAGCAGTACTTC.

The chain carries TRBV4-1 and TRBJ1-6; 7 positions agree with TRBD1. Trimming removed 0 bases from V and 9 bases from J; junction bases left unmatched: 8. This CDR3 comprises 16 residues. CDR1 is MGHRA and CDR2 is YSYEKL in the germline V gene. Written as DNA, the CDR3 is TGCGCCAGCAGCCAAGACGCACCAGGGGGATTTTCACCCCTCCACTTT. It codes for CASSQDAPGGFSPLHF.

Worth noting for this clone: This same CDR3 is encoded by further DNA sequences in the sample. The chain employs TRBV27 and TRBJ2-2; D is ambiguous. This CDR3 comprises 14 residues. Germline V CDR1 and CDR2: MNHEY, SMNVEV (reference sequence). The germline V and J ends were trimmed by 2 bases and 4 bases, with 8 bases remaining between them. CDR3 in amino acids: CASSLRQITGELFF. The CDR3 DNA reads as TGTGCCAGCAGTTTACGACAAATCACCGGGGAGCTGTTTTTT.

The V gene is TRBV7-2, the J gene TRBJ2-3, with TRBD2 identical over 8 bases. V was clipped by 2 bases and J by 5 bases; unmatched bases: 3. There are 14 residues in the CDR3. Germline V gene data show CDR1 as SGHTA and CDR2 as FQGNSA. CDR3 sequence: CASSLRSGRDTQYF. The CDR3, as DNA: TGTGCCAGCAGCTTAAGGAGCGGGAGAGATACGCAGTATTTT.

The chain carries TRBV11-3 and TRBJ2-2; D is perhaps TRBD1 (6 bases). The CDR3 runs 11 residues. V shed 5 bases and J shed 8 bases, with 6 bases lying between them. CDR1 is SGHNT and CDR2 is YENEEA in the germline V gene. Written as DNA, the CDR3 is TGTGCCAGCAGCCAGGGGGGGGAGCTGTTTTTT. Its translation: CASSQGGELFF.

This chain joins TRBV10-3 and TRBJ2-1, with 13 bases fitting TRBD2. The germline CDR1 and CDR2 sequences are ENHRY and SYGVKD. V dropped 3 bases and J dropped 4; count of bases not matched to a gene: 3. The CDR3 covers 16 residues. The CDR3 loop is CAISELAGGPYNEQFF. For the CDR3, the DNA is TGTGCCATCAGTGAACTAGCGGGAGGGCCTTACAATGAGCAGTTCTTC.

The rearrangement links TRBV11-3 to TRBJ2-5, with 16 bases that match TRBD2. Germline V CDR1 and CDR2: SGHNT, YENEEA. The CDR3 is 16 amino acids. The V and J ends lost 5 bases and 5 bases, in that order; junction bases with no gene match: 5. In DNA, the CDR3 is TGTGCCAGCAGCACGGGACTAGCGGGAGGGTTGGAGACCCAGTACTTC. Amino acids: CASSTGLAGGLETQYF. Full variable domain (missing parts from reference TRBV11-3 and TRBJ2-5): EAGVVQSPRYKIIEKKQPVAFWCNPISGHNTLYWYLQNLGQGPELLIRYENEEAVDDSQLPKDRFSAERLKGVDSTLKIQPAELGDSAVYLCASSTGLAGGLETQYFGPGTRLLVL.

The chain couples TRBV6-5 to TRBJ2-3, with D uncertain. V lost 5 bases and J lost 6, with 6 bases in between. CDR3 length equals 11 residues. Germline CDR1 reads MNHEY; CDR2 reads SVGAGI. The CDR3 reads CASSTLDTQYF. The CDR3 bases are TGTGCCAGCAGTACCTTGGATACGCAGTATTTT.

This chain connects TRBV5-1 to TRBJ2-1; TRBD2 aligns across 11 bases. This CDR3 contains 16 residues. V dropped 2 bases and J dropped 5; count of bases not matched to a gene: 6. The germline V gene has CDR1 SGHRS and CDR2 YFSETQ. CDR3 residues: CASSLMTSGTHNEQFF. The CDR3, as DNA: TGCGCCAGCAGCTTAATGACTAGCGGGACCCACAATGAGCAGTTCTTC.

The genes are TRBV27 and TRBJ1-1, with 10 nucleotides matching TRBD1. V gave up 5 bases and J gave up 3 bases; unmatched junction bases: 6. The CDR3 covers 15 residues. The germline gives CDR1 MNHEY, CDR2 SMNVEV (reference sequence). Here the CDR3 reads CASSPRQGAHTEAFF. CDR3 sequence (DNA): TGTGCCAGCAGTCCAAGACAGGGGGCGCACACTGAAGCTTTCTTT.

The rearrangement joins TRBV19 to TRBJ2-7; D tentatively reads TRBD1 or TRBD2 (5 bases each). The CDR3 totals 13 residues. Trimming took 6 bases from V and 1 from J, leaving 10 bases between them. The germline V gene has CDR1 LNHDA and CDR2 SQIVND (reference sequence). In DNA, the CDR3 is TGTGCCAGTAGCGGGGCGCCGTCCTACGAGCAGTACTTC. It is translated as CASSGAPSYEQYF.

V is TRBV21-1 and J is TRBJ2-1; the table's D call, TRBD1, was not checked against the DNA. TRBV21-1 is a pseudogene segment. There are 15 residues in the CDR3. DNA for the CDR3: TGTGCCAGCAGCAACGGGGACAGGGCAAAGCCTGAGCAGTTCTTC. This translates into CASSNGDRAKPEQFF.

The V call is TRBV11-3, the J call TRBJ2-4, with TRBD2 identical over 10 bases. Germline V lookup: CDR1 SGHNT, CDR2 YENEEA. The CDR3 runs to 18 residues. V was pared by 5 bases and J by 3 bases, with 13 bases of the junction left unmatched. This CDR3 reads CASSTYLGTSADKNIQYF. CDR3 sequence (DNA): TGTGCCAGCAGCACCTACTTGGGGACTAGCGCCGACAAAAACATTCAGTACTTC.

A single count supports this clone. The genes are TRBV7-9 and TRBJ1-1, with D unresolved. V lost 1 base and J lost 11, with 17 bases in between. The CDR3 loop spans 14 amino acids. Germline V gene sequence: CDR1 SEHNR, CDR2 FQNEAQ (reference sequence). The CDR3 protein is CASSLESFSPRAFF. Written as DNA, the CDR3 is TGTGCCAGCAGCTTAGAGAGTTTTAGCCCTAGGGCTTTCTTT.

The gene calls are TRBV9 and TRBJ2-7, with 7 bases aligning to TRBD2. The CDR3 contains 15 residues. CDR1 is SGDLS, CDR2 YYNGEE, per germline. V lost 1 base and J lost 1; bases outside the gene matches: 5. CDR3 coding DNA: TGTGCCAGCAGCGTACTAGCGGAGCCTTCCTACGAGCAGTACTTC. Its protein is CASSVLAEPSYEQYF.

This clone was seen a single time. V usage is TRBV7-9 and J usage is TRBJ2-6, with 13 bases fitting TRBD2. The CDR3 length is 18 residues. Trimming at V came to 5 bases and at J to 3 bases, leaving 7 bases not matched to a gene. Germline CDR1 is SEHNR and CDR2 is FQNEAQ (reference sequence). CDR3 region: CASSPKRTSGSGANVLTF. As DNA, the CDR3 is TGTGCCAGCAGCCCTAAAAGGACTAGCGGGAGTGGGGCCAACGTCCTGACTTTC. Full variable domain (rest looked up from reference TRBV7-9 and TRBJ2-6): DTGVSQNPRHKITKRGQNVTFRCDPISEHNRLYWYRQTLGQGPEFLTYFQNEAQLEKSRLLSDRFSAERPKGSFSTLEIQRTEQGDSAMYLCASSPKRTSGSGANVLTFGAGSRLTVL.

This clone was seen once. This chain links TRBV6-5 with TRBJ2-3; no definite D call. Trimming shortened V by 2 bases and J by 6 bases, and 18 bases separated the two germline ends. The length of the CDR3 is 16 residues. The germline V gene encodes CDR1 MNHEY and CDR2 SVGAGI. The CDR3 DNA is TGTGCCAGCAGTTACCAGTTAGCAGGAAGCGTGGATACGCAGTATTTT. It translates to CASSYQLAGSVDTQYF.